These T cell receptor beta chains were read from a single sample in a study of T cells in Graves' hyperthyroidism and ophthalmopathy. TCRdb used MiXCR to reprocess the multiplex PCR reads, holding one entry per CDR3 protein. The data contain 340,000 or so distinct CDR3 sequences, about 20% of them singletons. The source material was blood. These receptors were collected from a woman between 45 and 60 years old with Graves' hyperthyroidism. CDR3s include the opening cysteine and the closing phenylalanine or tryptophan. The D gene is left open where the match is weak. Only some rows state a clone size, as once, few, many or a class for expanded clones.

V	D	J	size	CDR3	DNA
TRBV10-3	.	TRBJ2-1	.	CAIGGGGQYNEQFF	TGTGCCATCGGGGGAGGGGGACAATACAATGAGCAGTTCTTC
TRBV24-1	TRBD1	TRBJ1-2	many	CATSDSTGTVDTGYTF	TGTGCCACCAGTGATTCCACCGGGACAGTCGACACTGGCTACACCTTC
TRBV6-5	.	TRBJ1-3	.	CASSYARSGNTIYF	TGTGCCAGCAGTTACGCCCGCTCTGGAAACACCATATATTTT
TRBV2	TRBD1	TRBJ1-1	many	CATGNRGADTEAFF	TGTGCCACAGGAAACAGGGGAGCGGACACTGAAGCTTTCTTT
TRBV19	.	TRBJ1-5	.	CASSRKARGTAWQPQHF	TGTGCCAGTAGTAGGAAGGCGAGGGGGACCGCTTGGCAGCCCCAGCATTTT
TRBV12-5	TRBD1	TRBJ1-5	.	CASGFKTGDYDAQPQHF	TGTGCTAGTGGTTTTAAGACAGGGGATTACGACGCTCAGCCCCAGCATTTT
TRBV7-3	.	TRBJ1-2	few	CATKAPPGLYGYTF	TGTGCCACCAAAGCCCCCCCGGGGCTCTATGGCTACACCTTC
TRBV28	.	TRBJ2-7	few	CASSVSASHRYEQYF	TGTGCCAGCAGCGTATCGGCGAGCCATCGCTACGAGCAGTACTTC
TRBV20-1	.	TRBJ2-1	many	CSARPPFDFSSYNEQFF	TGCAGTGCTAGACCCCCCTTCGACTTCAGCTCCTACAATGAGCAGTTCTTC
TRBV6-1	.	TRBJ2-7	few	CASSGADYEQYF	TGTGCCAGCAGTGGGGCAGACTACGAGCAGTACTTC
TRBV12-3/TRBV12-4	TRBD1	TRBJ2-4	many	CASSHDRGSAIQYF	TGTGCCAGCAGCCACGACAGGGGGTCCGCCATTCAGTACTTC
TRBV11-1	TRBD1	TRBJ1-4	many	CASSADRDEKLFF	TGTGCCAGCAGCGCCGACAGGGATGAAAAACTGTTTTTT
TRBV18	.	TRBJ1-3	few	CASTTAEGNTIYF	TGTGCCAGCACAACAGCAGAAGGAAACACCATATATTTT
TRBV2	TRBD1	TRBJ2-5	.	CASSVTGTGSGETQYF	TGTGCCAGCAGTGTCACCGGGACAGGGTCAGGGGAGACCCAGTACTTC
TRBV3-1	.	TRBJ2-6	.	CASSQGTANSGANVLTF	TGTGCCAGCAGCCAAGGGACGGCAAACTCTGGGGCCAACGTCCTGACTTTC
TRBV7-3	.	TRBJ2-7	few	CASSLGGGPRYEQYF	TGTGCCAGCAGCTTGGGGGGCGGGCCCAGGTACGAGCAGTACTTC
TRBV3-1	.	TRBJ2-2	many	CASRSGGGLAGELFF	TGTGCCAGCAGATCCGGTGGGGGGCTGGCCGGGGAGCTGTTTTTT
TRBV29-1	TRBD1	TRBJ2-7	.	CSGFGTVGEQYF	TGCAGCGGATTCGGGACAGTGGGGGAGCAGTACTTC
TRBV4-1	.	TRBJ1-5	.	CASSQQRGPSNQPQHF	TGCGCCAGCAGCCAACAGAGAGGACCTAGCAATCAGCCCCAGCATTTT
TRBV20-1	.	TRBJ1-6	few	CSAIDSANSPLHF	TGCAGTGCTATCGACAGCGCTAATTCACCCCTCCACTTT
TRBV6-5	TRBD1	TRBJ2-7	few	CASSGQENSYEQYF	TGTGCCAGCAGCGGACAGGAGAACTCCTACGAGCAGTACTTC
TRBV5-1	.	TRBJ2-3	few	CATTVGTVTDTQYF	TGCGCCACTACAGTCGGGACCGTCACAGATACGCAGTATTTT
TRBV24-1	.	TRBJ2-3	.	CATSDPRRTDTQYF	TGTGCCACCAGTGATCCTCGTCGCACAGATACGCAGTATTTT
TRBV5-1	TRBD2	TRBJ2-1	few	CASSPAGGDNEQFF	TGCGCCAGCAGCCCGGCGGGGGGTGACAATGAGCAGTTCTTC
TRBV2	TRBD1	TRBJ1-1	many	CASSEDAQGDTEAFF	TGTGCCAGCAGTGAAGACGCGCAGGGGGACACTGAAGCTTTCTTT
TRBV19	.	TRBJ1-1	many	CASSKFGKAEAFF	TGTGCCAGTAGTAAGTTTGGGAAGGCTGAAGCTTTCTTT
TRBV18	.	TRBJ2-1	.	CASPLGLISYNEQFF	TGTGCCAGCCCATTGGGTCTGATCTCCTACAATGAGCAGTTCTTC
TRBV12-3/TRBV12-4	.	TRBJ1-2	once	CASSFEQGGYTF	TGTGCCAGCAGTTTCGAACAGGGTGGCTACACCTTC
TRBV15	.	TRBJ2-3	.	CATSREAGATSTDTQYF	TGTGCCACCAGCAGAGAGGCGGGGGCTACTAGCACAGATACGCAGTATTTT
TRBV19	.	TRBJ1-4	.	CASSPQQGGDEKLFF	TGTGCCAGTAGTCCCCAACAGGGAGGGGATGAAAAACTGTTTTTT
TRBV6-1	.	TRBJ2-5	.	CASRPRTQETQYF	TGTGCCAGCAGGCCCCGAACTCAAGAGACCCAGTACTTC
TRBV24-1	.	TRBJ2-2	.	CATSPVFRELFF	TGTGCCACTTCCCCGGTATTCAGGGAGCTGTTTTTT
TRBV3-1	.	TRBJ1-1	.	CASSQEFGLNTEAFF	TGTGCCAGCAGCCAAGAATTCGGGTTGAACACTGAAGCTTTCTTT
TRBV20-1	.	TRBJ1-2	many	CSATALTANYGYTF	TGCAGTGCTACTGCCCTGACAGCAAACTATGGCTACACCTTC
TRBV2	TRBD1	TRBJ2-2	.	CARGQGATGELFF	TGTGCCAGAGGACAGGGGGCGACCGGGGAGCTGTTTTTT
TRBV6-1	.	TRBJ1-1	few	CASSSNTAGVKDTEAFF	TGTGCCAGCAGTTCTAATACAGCAGGCGTGAAGGACACTGAAGCTTTCTTT
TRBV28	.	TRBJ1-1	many	CASRETNTEAFF	TGTGCCAGCAGGGAAACGAACACTGAAGCTTTCTTT